The 31 T cell receptor beta chains presented below share a single source sample, sequenced in a study of cytomegalovirus exposure and HLA in healthy donors. The PCR was carried out with 60 Vbeta primers and 13 Jbeta primers. Using immunoSEQ multiplex PCR, the repertoire was profiled, and TCRdb retains in-frame clones only, with some absent. Of roughly 160,000 clones detected, roughly 89% appear once; the ten largest clones hold approximately 0.85%. The sample comprised PBMCs. The source is a woman in her twenties or thirties in good health and CMV-seronegative.

The J gene is TRBJ1-1, the V gene TRBV20-1; D is possibly TRBD1 (6 bases). V lost 6 bases to trimming and J lost 4 bases, with 9 bases between them. In germline, CDR1 is DFQATT, CDR2 SNEGSKA (reference sequence). The CDR3 is 11 residues long. CDR3 bases: TGCAGTGCCAGGGGATCCACTGAAGCTTTCTTT. This sequence encodes CSARGSTEAFF.

This clone was counted once. J is TRBJ1-2 and V is TRBV30; D possibly corresponds to TRBD1 (5 bases). V shed 2 bases and J shed 3 bases, with 13 bases lying between them. The length of the CDR3 is 14 residues. In germline, CDR1 is GTSNPN, CDR2 SVGIG (reference sequence). CDR3 coding DNA: TGTGCCTGGAGTTGGGCGCCGGGGGACTATGGCTACACCTTC. This sequence encodes CAWSWAPGDYGYTF. The whole variable domain, remainder taken from reference TRBV30 and TRBJ1-2, is SQTIHQWPATLVQPVGSPLSLECTVEGTSNPNLYWYRQAAGRGLQLLFYSVGIGQISSEVPQNLSASRPQDRQFILSSKKLLLSDSGFYLCAWSWAPGDYGYTFGSGTRLTVV.

This rearrangement joins TRBV9 to TRBJ2-7; 10 bases line up with TRBD2. This CDR3 has 15 amino acids. Germline V gene data show CDR1 as SGDLS and CDR2 as YYNGEE. Losses at the gene ends were 4 bases for V and 2 bases for J; bases not matched to a gene: 6. CDR3: CASSPSGSIPYEQYF. CDR3 coding DNA: TGTGCCAGCAGCCCTAGCGGGAGCATCCCCTACGAGCAGTACTTC.

CDR3 DNA: TGTGCCAGCTCACCACTTACAGGGGAGGAAGCTTTCTTT. It specifies CASSPLTGEEAFF. The chain links TRBV18 to TRBJ1-1, with 7 bases fitting TRBD1. With V trimmed by 1 base and J by 8 bases, 4 bases remained unmatched. The germline CDR1 and CDR2 sequences are KGHSH and LQKENI. This CDR3 spans 13 amino acids.

V and J are TRBV9 and TRBJ1-2; 8 bases align to TRBD1. This CDR3 comprises 15 residues. The germline CDR1 and CDR2 sequences are SGDLS and YYNGEE. Germline trimming cut 3 bases from V and 4 bases from J; bases unmatched to any gene: 8. CDR3 nucleotides: TGTGCCAGCAGCGCATGGGCAGGGGGCAGCTATGGCTACACCTTC. It yields the protein CASSAWAGGSYGYTF.

Concerning this clone itself: At the DNA level, this CDR3 is encoded by other sequences in the same sample as well. The chain combines TRBV4-2 with TRBJ2-5; D is unclear. CDR3 size: 14 residues. Per germline, CDR1 LGHNA and CDR2 YNFKEQ. With 4 bases removed from V and 5 bases from J, the gap between germline ends came to 14 bases. The CDR3 spells CASSRLLDGETQYF. The CDR3 nucleotides are TGTGCCAGCAGCCGATTACTTGACGGGGAGACCCAGTACTTC.

In this sample, this clone turned up once. The chain uses TRBV5-6 and TRBJ1-1; tentative D call: TRBD1 (5 bases). Trimming took off 5 bases at V and 3 bases at J, with 17 bases between the two ends. The CDR3 is 15 residues long. Germline assignment: CDR1 SGHDT and CDR2 YYEEEE. The CDR3: CASSGGEGTYTEAFF. The CDR3, as DNA: TGTGCCAGCAGTGGGGGGGAGGGGACGTACACTGAAGCTTTCTTT. The variable domain in full, completed from reference TRBV5-6 and TRBJ1-1, reads DAGVTQSPTHLIKTRGQQVTLRCSPKSGHDTVSWYQQALGQGPQFIFQYYEEEERQRGNFPDRFSGHQFPNYSSELNVNALLLGDSALYLCASSGGEGTYTEAFFGQGTRLTVV.

The rearrangement links TRBV4-3 to TRBJ1-4, with D hard to call. The CDR3 is 14 amino acids. From germline, CDR1 is LGHNA and CDR2 YSLEER. Deletions cut 1 base from V and 8 bases from J, with 11 bases between. The CDR3 nucleotides are TGCGCCAGCAGCCAAGGGGCCGTTGGGGAAAAACTGTTTTTT. Encoded protein: CASSQGAVGEKLFF.

The chain employs TRBV6-1 and TRBJ1-3; unclear D gene. V lost 6 bases to trimming and J lost 8 bases, with 11 bases between them. Germline V gives CDR1 MNHNS, CDR2 SASEGT. The CDR3 is 12 residues long. For the CDR3, the DNA is TGTGCCAGCAGCCTCGCCGGAGACACCATATATTTT. It translates to CASSLAGDTIYF.

This sequence joins TRBV7-9 and TRBJ2-7; D is perhaps TRBD2 (6 bases). V lost 2 bases to trimming and J lost 4 bases, with 15 bases between them. CDR3 size: 15 residues. The germline CDR1 and CDR2 sequences are SEHNR and FQNEAQ (reference sequence). CDR3 residues: CASSLLNVGGYEQYF. As DNA, the CDR3 is TGTGCCAGCAGCTTACTGAATGTCGGGGGATACGAGCAGTACTTC.

This chain joins TRBV5-1 and TRBJ2-1; 7 positions match TRBD2. With 1 base clipped from V and 6 bases from J, the junction kept 7 bases outside the gene matches. The germline V gene encodes CDR1 SGHRS and CDR2 YFSETQ. The length of the CDR3 is 15 residues. This CDR3 is CASSLTPGLFNEQFF. DNA of the CDR3: TGCGCCAGCAGCTTGACTCCGGGACTATTCAATGAGCAGTTCTTC. Based on the CDR3 plus reference TRBV5-1 and TRBJ2-1, the full variable domain is KAGVTQTPRYLIKTRGQQVTLSCSPISGHRSVSWYQQTPGQGLQFLFEYFSETQRNKGNFPGRFSGRQFSNSRSEMNVSTLELGDSALYLCASSLTPGLFNEQFFGPGTRLTVL.

This sequence joins TRBV11-2 and TRBJ2-1; 7 nucleotides align to TRBD2. CDR3 length: 15 amino acids. With V trimmed by 4 bases and J by 6 bases, 9 bases remained unmatched. From germline, CDR1 is SGHAT and CDR2 FQNNGV. The DNA for the CDR3 is TGTGCCAGCAGCTATTACAGCGGGATCTCCAATGAGCAGTTCTTC. It translates to CASSYYSGISNEQFF.

V and J are TRBV6-1 and TRBJ2-7, with TRBD2 matching over 8 bases. CDR1 MNHNS and CDR2 SASEGT come from the germline V gene. The CDR3 covers 14 residues. V shed 4 bases, J shed 3 bases, and the junction held 5 bases outside the gene matches. This CDR3 reads CASSGRGGRYEQYF. CDR3 bases: TGTGCCAGCAGTGGTCGGGGGGGGCGCTACGAGCAGTACTTC.

The CDR3 bases are TGTGCCAGCAGTAAGACAGGGGGGGACACTGAAGCTTTCTTT. This translates into CASSKTGGDTEAFF. V usage is TRBV2 and J usage is TRBJ1-1, with 9 bases that match TRBD1. The V gene end was trimmed by 5 bases and the J gene end by 3 bases; junction bases not matched to a gene: 4. Germline loops: CDR1 SNHLY, CDR2 FYNNEI. The CDR3 runs 14 residues. Variable domain in full (rest from reference TRBV2 and TRBJ1-1): EPEVTQTPSHQVTQMGQEVILRCVPISNHLYFYWYRQILGQKVEFLVSFYNNEISEKSEIFDDQFSVERPDGSNFTLKIRSTKLEDSAMYFCASSKTGGDTEAFFGQGTRLTVV.

This clone was observed a single time. The genes are TRBV6-1 and TRBJ2-7; tentatively, D is TRBD1 (6 bases). The V and J ends lost 7 bases and 0 bases respectively, with 10 bases between them. Germline CDR1 reads MNHNS; CDR2 reads SASEGT. The CDR3 is made up of 13 amino acids. The CDR3 sequence: CASMVGGSYEQYF. CDR3 bases: TGTGCCAGCATGGTAGGGGGCTCCTACGAGCAGTACTTC.

J is TRBJ2-7 and V is TRBV6-1; D may be TRBD1 (6 bases). There are 15 residues in the CDR3. CDR1 MNHNS and CDR2 SASEGT come from the germline V gene. V was clipped by 7 bases and J by 3 bases, with 19 bases between them. CDR3 amino acids: CASNFPGHQFYEQYF. The CDR3 DNA is TGTGCCAGCAACTTTCCGGGACATCAATTCTACGAGCAGTACTTC.

The chain recombines TRBV27 with TRBJ2-3, with a possible D match to TRBD2 (6 bases). V dropped 5 bases and J dropped 0 bases, with 12 bases sitting between them. Germline V gene lookup returns CDR1 MNHEY and CDR2 SMNVEV (reference sequence). The CDR3 has 15 amino acids. The CDR3 sequence is CASSSSGVSTDTQYF. In DNA form, the CDR3 reads TGTGCCAGCAGTAGTAGCGGCGTGAGCACAGATACGCAGTATTTT.

CDR3 loop: CASSPILRLHNEQFF. CDR3 nucleotide sequence: TGTGCCAGCAGTCCAATTCTCAGGCTACACAATGAGCAGTTCTTC. This rearrangement joins TRBV28 to TRBJ2-1; D unresolved. This CDR3 has 15 amino acids. Germline-derived CDR1 and CDR2 are MDHEN and SYDVKM. Deletions cut 5 bases from V and 5 bases from J, with 16 bases between.

The chain recombines TRBV25-1 with TRBJ2-5; D not resolved. The J call may be in error: the DNA end matches TRBJ2-7 better. The CDR3 has 11 residues. Germline CDR1 is MGHDK and CDR2 is SYGVNS. Here the CDR3 DNA reads TGTGCCAGCAGCCTATCCTACGAGCAGTACTTC. It codes for CASSLSYEQYF.

V is TRBV5-1 and J is TRBJ2-1; 10 positions match TRBD1. The germline V gene encodes CDR1 SGHRS and CDR2 YFSETQ. The trim removed 4 bases at V and 10 bases at J, leaving 14 bases unmatched. This CDR3 has 16 amino acids. The CDR3 coding sequence is TGCGCCAGCAGCCTGGCCGGGACAGGGGCCGCCGGGGAGCAGTTCTTC. Its translation is CASSLAGTGAAGEQFF.

This clone showed up just a few times. This sequence joins TRBV4-3 and TRBJ2-1, with 10 nucleotides matching TRBD2. CDR1 and CDR2 from the germline V gene are LGHNA and YSLEER. The trim removed 4 bases at V and 7 bases at J, leaving 7 bases unmatched. The CDR3 is 15 amino acids. CDR3 nucleotides: TGCGCCAGCAGCCTACTAGCGGGGTTAAAAAATGAGCAGTTCTTC. It yields the protein CASSLLAGLKNEQFF.

The gene calls are TRBV5-1 and TRBJ2-2, with D tentatively TRBD2 (5 bases). CDR1 is SGHRS and CDR2 is YFSETQ in the germline V gene. V was pared by 0 bases and J by 4 bases, with 13 bases between. This CDR3 has 16 residues. The CDR3: CASSLAAGVGTGELFF. The CDR3, as DNA: TGCGCCAGCAGCTTGGCCGCCGGGGTGGGCACCGGGGAGCTGTTTTTT.

The chain is built from TRBV18 and TRBJ2-1, with 11 bases aligning to TRBD1. V trimming: 0 bases; J trimming: 6 bases; junction bases outside the gene matches: 7. Germline V lookup: CDR1 KGHSH, CDR2 LQKENI. The CDR3 runs 17 residues. CDR3 protein: CASSPPSRTGGRNEQFF. Here the CDR3 DNA reads TGTGCCAGCTCACCACCGAGTCGGACAGGGGGCCGCAATGAGCAGTTCTTC.

The chain employs TRBV29-1 and TRBJ2-7, with D possibly matching TRBD1 (7 bases). CDR1 SQVTM and CDR2 ANQGSEA come from the germline V gene. Trimming stripped 6 bases from V and 4 bases from J, with 13 bases between. The CDR3 has 12 residues. The CDR3 DNA sequence: TGCAGCGTCGAGACAGGGAGGTACGAGCAGTACTTC. It translates to CSVETGRYEQYF.

The J gene is TRBJ2-6, the V gene TRBV2; 9 bases match TRBD1. Germline-derived CDR1 and CDR2 are SNHLY and FYNNEI. V shed 4 bases and J 0 bases; nucleotides not matched to a gene: 10. This CDR3 is 19 amino acids long. Here the CDR3 reads CASSGAPGQGHSGANVLTF. The CDR3 region has the DNA TGTGCCAGCAGTGGCGCTCCGGGACAGGGACACTCTGGGGCCAACGTCCTGACTTTC.

The V gene is TRBV21-1, the J gene TRBJ2-5; the tabulated D call, TRBD1, remains unverified against the DNA. The closer fit of TRBJ2-7 to the DNA end suggests the J call may be wrong. TRBV21-1 is classified as a pseudogene. The CDR3 has 13 amino acids. CDR3 sequence: CASSLGQGGEQYF. CDR3 DNA: TGTGCCAGCAGCCTGGGACAGGGCGGCGAGCAGTACTTC.

CDR3 region: CASSESPLEQYF. Written as DNA, the CDR3 is TGTGCCAGCAGTGAATCCCCCCTGGAGCAGTACTTC. V gene TRBV6-1 combines with J gene TRBJ2-7; D gene unclear. Germline-derived CDR1 and CDR2 are MNHNS and SASEGT. This CDR3 is 12 amino acids long. The V gene lost 2 bases and the J gene lost 7 bases, with 9 bases spanning the gap.

This rearrangement joins TRBV5-1 to TRBJ1-1; 10 nucleotides agree with TRBD1. Germline loops: CDR1 SGHRS, CDR2 YFSETQ. The CDR3 is 14 amino acids. With V trimmed by 5 bases and J by 4 bases, 5 bases remained unmatched. The CDR3 DNA is TGCGCCAGCAGAACCCGGACAGGGGGCACTGAAGCTTTCTTT. It yields the protein CASRTRTGGTEAFF.

The J gene is TRBJ2-2, the V gene TRBV13; 8 positions agree with TRBD2. J was trimmed by 1 base and V by 0 bases; bases with no gene match: 1. The CDR3 contains 16 residues. CDR1 is PRHDT, CDR2 FYEKMQ, per germline (reference sequence). CDR3 loop: CASSLGLAVNTGELFF. The CDR3 nucleotides are TGTGCCAGCAGCTTAGGACTAGCGGTGAACACCGGGGAGCTGTTTTTT.

The V and J genes are TRBV11-2 and TRBJ2-7; D is perhaps TRBD1 (6 bases). Between the trimmed V and J ends, which lost 5 bases and 1 base, there was a span of 15 bases. Germline V lookup: CDR1 SGHAT, CDR2 FQNNGV. CDR3 size: 15 residues. Written as DNA, the CDR3 is TGTGCCAGCAGCCCCAGGGGTGGGAGTTCCTACGAGCAGTACTTC. It codes for CASSPRGGSSYEQYF.

A note on this clone: At the DNA level, this CDR3 is encoded by other sequences in the same sample as well. This chain joins TRBV30 and TRBJ1-5, with D possibly matching TRBD1 (6 bases). From germline, CDR1 is GTSNPN and CDR2 SVGIG (reference sequence). The V end lost 0 bases, the J end lost 5 bases, and 8 bases lay between the germline ends. The CDR3 runs 13 residues. DNA of the CDR3: TGTGCCTGGAGTGTAGGGGGAGATCAGCCCCAGCATTTT. Translated, it gives CAWSVGGDQPQHF.